This TCR beta chain was sequenced in a study of Ad26.COV2.S vaccination and SARS-CoV-2 variants. CDR1 is SEHNR and CDR2 is FQNEAQ in the germline V gene (reference sequence). This CDR3 spans 15 amino acids. Trimming cost V 5 bases and J 10 bases, with 23 bases left between them. Treatment indicated: about 20 received Ad26.COV2.S at low or high dose, single or two shots; roughly five received placebo; per-sample allocation not given. Vaccine and placebo recipients were sampled on day 63 after the first injection. TCRdb keeps only in-frame clones here, not all; method: immunoSEQ multiplex PCR. The sample includes around 420,000 clones, approximately 87% of them seen just once. In its sample, this clone was seen many times.

This chain uses TRBV7-9 with TRBJ1-1; D not certain. The sequences come from peripheral blood, collected in a trial of Ad26.COV2.S vaccine versus placebo. This receptor was obtained from a person aged 18-65 years who received the Ad26.COV2.S COVID-19 vaccine or a placebo. The CDR3 here is CASSRLSRQQDGAFF. DNA for the CDR3: TGTGCCAGCAGCAGACTTAGTCGGCAGCAGGATGGAGCTTTCTTT.